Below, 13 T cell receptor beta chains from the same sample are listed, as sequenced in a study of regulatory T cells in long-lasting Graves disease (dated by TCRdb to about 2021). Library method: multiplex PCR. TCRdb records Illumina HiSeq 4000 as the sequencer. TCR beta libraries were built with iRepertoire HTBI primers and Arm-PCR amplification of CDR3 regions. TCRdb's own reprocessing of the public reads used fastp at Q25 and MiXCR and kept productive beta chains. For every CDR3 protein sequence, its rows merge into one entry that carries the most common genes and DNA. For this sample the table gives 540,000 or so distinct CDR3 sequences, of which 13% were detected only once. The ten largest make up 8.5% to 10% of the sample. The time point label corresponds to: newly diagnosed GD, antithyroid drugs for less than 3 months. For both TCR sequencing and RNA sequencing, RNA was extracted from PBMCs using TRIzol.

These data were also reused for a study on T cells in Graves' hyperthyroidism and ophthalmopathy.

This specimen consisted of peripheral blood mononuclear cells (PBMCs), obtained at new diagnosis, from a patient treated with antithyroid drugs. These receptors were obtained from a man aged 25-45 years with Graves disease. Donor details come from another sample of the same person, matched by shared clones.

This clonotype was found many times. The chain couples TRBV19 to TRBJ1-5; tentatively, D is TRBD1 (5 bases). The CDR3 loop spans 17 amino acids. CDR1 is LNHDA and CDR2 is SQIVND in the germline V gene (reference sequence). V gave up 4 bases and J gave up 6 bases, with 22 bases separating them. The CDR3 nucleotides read TGTGCCAGTAGTACCAGGACACCCCAAAGTCGGCGTCAGCCCCAGCATTTT. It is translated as CASSTRTPQSRRQPQHF.

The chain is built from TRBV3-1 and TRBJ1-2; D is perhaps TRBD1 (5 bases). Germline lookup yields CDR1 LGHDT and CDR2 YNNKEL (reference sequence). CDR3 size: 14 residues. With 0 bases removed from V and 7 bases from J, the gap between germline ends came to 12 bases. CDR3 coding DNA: TGTGCCAGCAGCCAAGAGAGGATTGGGGCTGGCTACACCTTC. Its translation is CASSQERIGAGYTF. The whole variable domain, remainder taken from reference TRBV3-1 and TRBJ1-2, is DTAVSQTPKYLVTQMGNDKSIKCEQNLGHDTMYWYKQDSKKFLKIMFSYNNKELIINETVPNRFSPKSPDKAHLNLHINSLELGDSAVYFCASSQERIGAGYTFGSGTRLTVV.

The CDR3 nucleotides read TGTGCCAGCCATCGTGAAAAGTACCAGCCCCAGCATTTT. This translates into CASHREKYQPQHF. The J gene is TRBJ1-5, the V gene TRBV2; D gene ambiguous. CDR3 length equals 13 residues. The ends were cut back, 8 bases at V and 7 bases at J, with 15 bases in the middle. The germline V gene encodes CDR1 SNHLY and CDR2 FYNNEI. Full variable domain (missing parts from reference TRBV2 and TRBJ1-5): EPEVTQTPSHQVTQMGQEVILRCVPISNHLYFYWYRQILGQKVEFLVSFYNNEISEKSEIFDDQFSVERPDGSNFTLKIRSTKLEDSAMYFCASHREKYQPQHFGDGTRLSIL.

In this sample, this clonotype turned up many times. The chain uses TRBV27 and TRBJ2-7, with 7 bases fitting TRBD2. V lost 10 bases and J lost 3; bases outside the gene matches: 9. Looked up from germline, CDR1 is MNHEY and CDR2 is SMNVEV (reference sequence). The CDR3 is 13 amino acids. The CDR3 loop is CATRGAGYYEQYF. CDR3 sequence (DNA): TGTGCCACCCGGGGAGCGGGATACTACGAGCAGTACTTC.

CDR3 in amino acids: CAISDNGTYNEQFF. The CDR3 DNA sequence: TGTGCCATCAGTGATAACGGAACCTACAATGAGCAGTTCTTC. This chain joins TRBV10-3 and TRBJ2-1; D call uncertain. V lost 3 bases to trimming and J lost 2 bases, with 8 bases between them. Germline-derived CDR1 and CDR2 are ENHRY and SYGVKD. This CDR3 has 14 amino acids.

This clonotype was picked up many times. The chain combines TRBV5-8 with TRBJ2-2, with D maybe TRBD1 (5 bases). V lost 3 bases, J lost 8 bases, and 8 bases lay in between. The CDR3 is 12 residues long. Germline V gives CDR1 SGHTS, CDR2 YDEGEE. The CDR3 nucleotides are TGTGCCAGCAGCTCCCGGACAGGGGAGCTGTTTTTT. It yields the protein CASSSRTGELFF. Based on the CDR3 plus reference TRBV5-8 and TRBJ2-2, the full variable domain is EAGVTQSPTHLIKTRGQQATLRCSPISGHTSVYWYQQALGLGLQFLLWYDEGEERNRGNFPPRFSGRQFPNYSSELNVNALELEDSALYLCASSSRTGELFFGEGSRLTVL.

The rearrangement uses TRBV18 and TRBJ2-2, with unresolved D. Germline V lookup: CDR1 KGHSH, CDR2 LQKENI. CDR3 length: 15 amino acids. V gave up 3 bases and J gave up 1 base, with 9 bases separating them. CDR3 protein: CASSPDTLNTGELFF. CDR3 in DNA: TGTGCCAGCTCACCCGACACCTTGAACACCGGGGAGCTGTTTTTT.

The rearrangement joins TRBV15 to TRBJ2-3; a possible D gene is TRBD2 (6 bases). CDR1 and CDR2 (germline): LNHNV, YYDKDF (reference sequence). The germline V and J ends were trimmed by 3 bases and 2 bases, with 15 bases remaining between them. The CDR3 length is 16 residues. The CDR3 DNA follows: TGTGCCACCAGCAGGGATAGCGGCCGGGTCACAGATACGCAGTATTTT. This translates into CATSRDSGRVTDTQYF.

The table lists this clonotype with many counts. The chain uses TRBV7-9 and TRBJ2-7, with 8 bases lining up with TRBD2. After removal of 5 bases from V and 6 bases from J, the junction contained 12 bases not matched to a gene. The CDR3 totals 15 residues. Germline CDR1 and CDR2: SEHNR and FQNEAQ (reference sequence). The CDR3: CASSLLGAGAAEQYF. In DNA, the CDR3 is TGTGCCAGCAGCCTCCTAGGAGCGGGAGCAGCCGAGCAGTACTTC. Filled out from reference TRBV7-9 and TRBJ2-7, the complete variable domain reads DTGVSQNPRHKITKRGQNVTFRCDPISEHNRLYWYRQTLGQGPEFLTYFQNEAQLEKSRLLSDRFSAERPKGSFSTLEIQRTEQGDSAMYLCASSLLGAGAAEQYFGPGTRLTVT.

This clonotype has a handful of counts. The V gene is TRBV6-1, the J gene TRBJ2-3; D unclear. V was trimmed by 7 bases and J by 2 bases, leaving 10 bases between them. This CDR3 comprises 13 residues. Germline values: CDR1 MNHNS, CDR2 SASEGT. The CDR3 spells CASTYVSTDTQYF. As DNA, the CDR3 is TGTGCCAGCACCTACGTCTCCACAGATACGCAGTATTTT.

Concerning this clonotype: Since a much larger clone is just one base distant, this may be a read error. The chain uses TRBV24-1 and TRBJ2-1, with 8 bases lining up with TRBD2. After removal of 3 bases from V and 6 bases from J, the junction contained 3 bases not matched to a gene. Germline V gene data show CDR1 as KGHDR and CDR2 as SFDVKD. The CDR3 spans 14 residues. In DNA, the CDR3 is TGTGCCACCAGTGATAACGGGAGGGGCAATGAGCAGTTCTTC. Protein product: CATSDNGRGNEQFF.

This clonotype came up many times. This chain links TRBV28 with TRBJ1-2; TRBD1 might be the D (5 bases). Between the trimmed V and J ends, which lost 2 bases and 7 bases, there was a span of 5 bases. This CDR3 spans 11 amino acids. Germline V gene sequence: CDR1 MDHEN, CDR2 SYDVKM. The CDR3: CASSLQGGYTF. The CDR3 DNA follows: TGTGCCAGCAGTTTACAGGGTGGCTACACCTTC.

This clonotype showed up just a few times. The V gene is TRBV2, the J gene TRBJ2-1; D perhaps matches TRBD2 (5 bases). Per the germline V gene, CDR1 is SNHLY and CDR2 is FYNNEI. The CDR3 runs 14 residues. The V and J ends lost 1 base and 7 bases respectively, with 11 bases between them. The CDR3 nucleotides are TGTGCCAGCAGTGAAGGGCTAGGAGGTAATGAGCAGTTCTTC. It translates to CASSEGLGGNEQFF.